This T cell receptor (gamma chain) was documented in a study of intestinal T cells in coeliac disease. Genomic DNA came from ten 5-µm formalin-fixed paraffin-embedded scrolls per case. With respect to this clone: As yet, its antigen is unknown.

TRG repertoires were amplified with LymphoTrack primers from 150 to 250 ng of biopsy DNA. TCRdb re-called the multiplex PCR reads with CATT. The table has over 600 gamma-chain clones, around 47% seen once. Study-level results: Degraded FFPE DNA template probably caused partial TCR sequence loss per sample.

Germline CDR1 reads VENAVY; CDR2 reads YDSYNSRV. The trim removed 0 bases at V and 3 bases at J, leaving 8 bases unmatched. CDR3 length equals 15 residues. The sequence came from a human donor with celiac disease. Sequenced input: a duodenal biopsy. This chain uses TRGV8 with TRGJ1 or TRGJ2. CDR3 in DNA: TGTGCCACCTGGGATAGGGCCCCTCCTTATTATAAGAAACTCTTT. Translation: CATWDRAPPYYKKLF.